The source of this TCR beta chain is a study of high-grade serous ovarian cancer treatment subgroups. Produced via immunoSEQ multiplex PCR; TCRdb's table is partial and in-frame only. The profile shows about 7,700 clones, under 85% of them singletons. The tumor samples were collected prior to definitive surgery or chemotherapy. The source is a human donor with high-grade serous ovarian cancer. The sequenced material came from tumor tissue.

The CDR3 region has the DNA TGCGCCAGCAGCCCCGAGGGAGAGACCCAGTACTTC. Its protein product is CASSPEGETQYF. The genes are TRBV4-1 and TRBJ2-5, with D possibly being TRBD2 (5 bases). Germline CDR1 is MGHRA and CDR2 is YSYEKL. CDR3 length equals 12 residues. V lost 4 bases and J lost 4, with 7 bases in between.